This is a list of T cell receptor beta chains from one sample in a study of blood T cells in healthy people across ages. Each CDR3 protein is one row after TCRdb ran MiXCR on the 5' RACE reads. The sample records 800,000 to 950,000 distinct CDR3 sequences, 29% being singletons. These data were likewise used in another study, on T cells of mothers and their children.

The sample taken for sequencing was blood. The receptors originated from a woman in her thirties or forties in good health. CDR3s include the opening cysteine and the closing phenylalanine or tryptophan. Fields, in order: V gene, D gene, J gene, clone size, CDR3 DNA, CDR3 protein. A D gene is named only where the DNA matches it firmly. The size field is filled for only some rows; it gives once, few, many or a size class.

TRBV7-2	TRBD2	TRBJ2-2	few	TGTGCCAGCAGCTTAGGGAGCGGGGGCTACACCGGGGAGCTGTTTTTT	CASSLGSGGYTGELFF
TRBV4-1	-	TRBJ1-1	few	TGCGCCAGCCGCGGGCGGAGCAACACTGAAGCTTTCTTT	CASRGRSNTEAFF
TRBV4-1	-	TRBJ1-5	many	TGCGCCAGCAGCCAAGATGACAGATCGGTGCAGCCCCAGCATTTT	CASSQDDRSVQPQHF
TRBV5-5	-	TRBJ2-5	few	TGTGCCAGCAGCTTCTATTTGGGGGGGGACACTCAAGAGACCCAGTACTTC	CASSFYLGGDTQETQYF
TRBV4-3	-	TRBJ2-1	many	TGCGCTAGCAGCCAAGAGGGACCGGGGACGGGGTACAATGAGCAGTTCTTC	CASSQEGPGTGYNEQFF
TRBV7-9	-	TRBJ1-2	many	TGTGCCAGCAGCTTGCAGGGTTGGGATGGCTACACCTTC	CASSLQGWDGYTF
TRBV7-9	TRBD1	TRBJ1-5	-	TGTGCCAGCAGCTCCGGGGACAGGGGGGGATGGAGCAATCAGCCCCAGCATTTT	CASSSGDRGGWSNQPQHF
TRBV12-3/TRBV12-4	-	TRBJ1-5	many	TGTGCCAGCAGTTTAGTGAGCGGGAATCAGCCCCAGCATTTT	CASSLVSGNQPQHF
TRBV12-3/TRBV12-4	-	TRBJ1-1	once	TGTGCCAGCAGCTCTTGGGACTTCGATGAAGCTTTCTTT	CASSSWDFDEAFF
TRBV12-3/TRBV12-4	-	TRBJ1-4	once	TGCGCCAGCAGTTTAGGACGGGGGGGAAATGAAAAACTGTTTTTT	CASSLGRGGNEKLFF
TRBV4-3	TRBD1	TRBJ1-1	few	TGCGCCAGCAGCCAGATCTTGACAGGGGGCGAGGACACTGAAGCTTTCTTT	CASSQILTGGEDTEAFF
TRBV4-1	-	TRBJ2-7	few	TGCGTCAGCAGCCAAGGGGTAGGACCCTACGAGCAGTACTTC	CVSSQGVGPYEQYF
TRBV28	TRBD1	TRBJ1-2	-	TGTGCCAGCGGACAGGGTATCCGTACCTATGGCTACACCTTC	CASGQGIRTYGYTF
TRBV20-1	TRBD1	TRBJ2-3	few	TGCAGTGCAAAGCCGGGACAGGGGTTTGCAGATACGCAGTATTTT	CSAKPGQGFADTQYF
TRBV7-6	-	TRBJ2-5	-	TGTGCCAGCAGCTTAGCTCGAGGGGTAGTGGAGACCCAGTACTTC	CASSLARGVVETQYF
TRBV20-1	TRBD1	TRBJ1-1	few	TGCAGTGCTAAACAGGGGGCGGGAATAGGGAACACTGAAGCTTTCTTT	CSAKQGAGIGNTEAFF
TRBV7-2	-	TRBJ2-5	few	TGTGCCAGCAGCCCCCAAGGGGGATGGGGGGAGACCCAGTACTTC	CASSPQGGWGETQYF
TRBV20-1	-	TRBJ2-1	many	TGCAGTGCTACAGATACTCGGATCAGCTCCTACAATGAGCAGTTCTTC	CSATDTRISSYNEQFF
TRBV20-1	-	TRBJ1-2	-	TGCAGTGCTAGTAGGTCAGGGAGTAAGACTTCCTATGGTTACACCTTC	CSASRSGSKTSYGYTF
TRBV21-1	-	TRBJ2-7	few	TGTGCCAGCAGAGATGGGACAGGCGGCAGGGACGAGCAGTACTTC	CASRDGTGGRDEQYF
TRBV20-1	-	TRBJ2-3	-	TGCAGTGCTAGTCGCACACTAGCTTTGGTAGATACGCAGTATTTT	CSASRTLALVDTQYF
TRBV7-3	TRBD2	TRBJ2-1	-	TGTGCCAGCGGTAGCGGGGGGTCTGGGCAGTTCTTC	CASGSGGSGQFF
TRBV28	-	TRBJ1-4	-	TGTGCCAGCAGGAGGGGGAGCCTCAATGAAAAACTGTTTTTT	CASRRGSLNEKLFF
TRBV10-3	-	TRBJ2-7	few	TGTGCCATCCCCCCCATGCGGATTCCTTCCTGCGAGCAGTACTTC	CAIPPMRIPSCEQYF
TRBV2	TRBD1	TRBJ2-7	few	TGTGCCAGCACAAAGGACAGGTCCTACGAGCAGTACTTC	CASTKDRSYEQYF
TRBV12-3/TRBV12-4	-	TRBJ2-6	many	TGTGCCAGCACAGATCCCTCTGGGGCCAACGTCCTGACTTTC	CASTDPSGANVLTF
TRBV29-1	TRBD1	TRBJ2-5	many	TGCAGCGTCAAACCGGGACAGCGACAAGAGACCCAGTACTTC	CSVKPGQRQETQYF
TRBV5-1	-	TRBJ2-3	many	TGCGCCAGCAGTAAGGAGGGGAAAACAGATACGCAGTATTTT	CASSKEGKTDTQYF
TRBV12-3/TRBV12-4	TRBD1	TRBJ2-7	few	TGTGCCAGCAGTTTAGCGCGTTCGGGACAGGGGGTCTCCGAGCAGTACTTC	CASSLARSGQGVSEQYF
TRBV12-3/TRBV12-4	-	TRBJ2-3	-	TGTGCCAGCACCCCAGGGTGGGATACGCAGTATTTT	CASTPGWDTQYF
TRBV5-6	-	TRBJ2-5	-	TGTGCCAGCAGCTCCCTCCAGGGGGGGGAAGAGACCCAGTACTTC	CASSSLQGGEETQYF
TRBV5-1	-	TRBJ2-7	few	TGCGCCAGCAGCTCACCTCAAGGGGGTGAATACGAGCAGTACTTC	CASSSPQGGEYEQYF
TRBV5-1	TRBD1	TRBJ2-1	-	TGCGCCAGCACCCAAACAGGGGGACGGTTGGACAATGAGCAGTTCTTC	CASTQTGGRLDNEQFF
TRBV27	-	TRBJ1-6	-	TGTGCCAGCAGTTTAAGCCCTCGGGGAGAACCCCACTTT	CASSLSPRGEPHF
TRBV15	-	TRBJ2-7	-	TGTGCCACCAGCAGAGATCTGACCTGCGAGCAGTACTTC	CATSRDLTCEQYF
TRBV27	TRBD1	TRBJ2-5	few	TGTGCCAGCAGTTTAGGGTGGACAGGAACACAAGAGACCCAGTACTTC	CASSLGWTGTQETQYF
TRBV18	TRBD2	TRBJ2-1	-	TGTGCCAGCTCACCAATAGCGGGGTCGTACAATGAGCAGTTCTTC	CASSPIAGSYNEQFF
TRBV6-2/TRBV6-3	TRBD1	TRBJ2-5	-	TGTGCCAGCAACGCACTCCGGGACAGGGTAACTGAGACCCAGTACTTC	CASNALRDRVTETQYF
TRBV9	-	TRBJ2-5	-	TGTGCCAGCAGCGTAGCTTCTTGGGGAGATCAGGAGACCCAGTACTTC	CASSVASWGDQETQYF
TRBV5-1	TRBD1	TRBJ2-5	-	TGCGCCAGCAGCTTAACCGGGACAGTCAAAGAGACCCAGTACTTC	CASSLTGTVKETQYF
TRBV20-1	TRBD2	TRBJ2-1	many	TGCAGTGTTAGCGGGGGCGGGGGGGCCGATGAGCAGTTCTTC	CSVSGGGGADEQFF
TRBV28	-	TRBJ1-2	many	TGTGCCAGCAGTCCTCGGACAGTCCGGTATGGCTACACCTTC	CASSPRTVRYGYTF
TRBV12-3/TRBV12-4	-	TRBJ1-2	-	TGTGCCAGCAGGGCGGCCCCCCATAGCTATGGCTACACCTTC	CASRAAPHSYGYTF
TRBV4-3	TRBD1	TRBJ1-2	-	TGCGCCAGCAGCCAAGAATCTCTCGGGACAGGGGGCGGCTACACCTTC	CASSQESLGTGGGYTF
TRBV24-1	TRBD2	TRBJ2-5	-	TGTGCCACCAGTGAGGCGTTAGCGGGGGTTAGAAAAGAGACCCAGTACTTC	CATSEALAGVRKETQYF
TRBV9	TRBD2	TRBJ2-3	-	TGTGCCAGCAGCGTATTTGGCGGGGGGACAGATACGCAGTATTTT	CASSVFGGGTDTQYF
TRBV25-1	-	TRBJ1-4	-	TGTGTCAGCAGTGCCTGGGGGCGGATTCGAGAAAAACTGTTTTTT	CVSSAWGRIREKLFF
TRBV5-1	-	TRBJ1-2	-	TGCGCCAGCAGCCCGTCCACGAGCTATGGCTACACCTTC	CASSPSTSYGYTF
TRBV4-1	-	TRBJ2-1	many	TGCGCCAGCAGCCAAGAAGGGGCGTGGGACAATGAGCAGTTCTTC	CASSQEGAWDNEQFF
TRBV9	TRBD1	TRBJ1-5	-	TGTGCCGGCAGCGCCTCAGGGGGCTGGGAGCCCCAGCATTTT	CAGSASGGWEPQHF
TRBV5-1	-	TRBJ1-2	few	TGCGCCAGCAGCTTGGACGGGGCAGGGAAAGGAACTGGCTACACCTTC	CASSLDGAGKGTGYTF
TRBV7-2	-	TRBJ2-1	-	TGTGCCAGCAGCTATCGACGGGGCCTCTACAATGAGCAGTTCTTC	CASSYRRGLYNEQFF
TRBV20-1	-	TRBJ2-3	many	TGCAGTGCTAGAGGAGGCACAGATACGCAGTATTTT	CSARGGTDTQYF
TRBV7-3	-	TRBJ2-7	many	TGTGCCAGCAGCTCCGCTAGTTCGGGCTACGAGCAGTACTTC	CASSSASSGYEQYF
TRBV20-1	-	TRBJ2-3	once	TGCAGTCCCTCGACTAGGTCTTACACAGATACGCAGTATTTT	CSPSTRSYTDTQYF
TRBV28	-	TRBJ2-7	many	TGTGCCAGCAGTTCCCCTGGGGTCCGCAGCTCCTACGAGCAGTACTTC	CASSSPGVRSSYEQYF